This T cell receptor beta chain came from a study of blood T cell repertoires in COVID-19 (dated by TCRdb to the early 2020s). In terms of the full investigation: Collaborator samples came from the United States, Italy and Spain and covered acute and convalescent phases of COVID-19. Where available, HLA class I and class II types were taken from metadata supplied by the sample provider and were not determined by assay-based typing. The prospective study material was composed of cDNA or gDNA derived from T cells, B-cell-depleted T cells, or PBMCs. The repertoires were released in a freely available public database intended as a resource for research on the immune response to SARS-CoV-2. Samples came from the ongoing ImmuneRACE study (first 160 participants) plus 1,254 subjects from 6 global collaborators. The dataset comprised deeply sampled blood TCRbeta repertoires from subjects exposed to, actively infected with, or recovered from COVID-19. The sample metadata nearly always contained a de-identified subject ID, COVID-19 status, age in years and sex.

Points on this clone: Its antigen is unknown. Base qualities are not recorded, but no much larger clone differs from it by a single base.

A distance of 14 bases separates the germline ends of V and J, which lose 7 bases and 0 bases respectively. CDR1 and CDR2, looked up from the germline V gene (reference sequence), are SGHNT and YYREEE. The CDR3 sequence holds 14 residues, the cysteine and phenylalanine included. Solely the CDR3 DNA is kept, with 42 bases framed from the first base. What the work shows at the level of the full study, not this receptor alone: The amount of clinical and demographic metadata varied by source and participant and was provided uncurated.

TCRbeta CDR3 regions were amplified from genomic DNA using the immunoSEQ Assay, a bias-controlled multiplex PCR. Per the source publication's procedure: Within the assay, amplification of reference gene primers was used to estimate how many nucleated cells each sample contained. To quantify the absolute abundance of each unique TCRbeta CDR3 rearrangement, sequence reads were collapsed and filtered. For each sample, productive Simpson clonality was calculated as the square root of Simpson's diversity index over productive rearrangements. This is the immuneACCESS table as TCRdb keeps it, with only in-frame sequences that have V and J called. A part of the clones is gone; compared with another copy, unresolved V genes explain less than half, and the rest is unexplained. V and J calls and clone size follow that table, whereas D and trimming were derived from the DNA. The sample contains hundreds of thousands of clones, around nine tenths of them found a single time. The top ten constitute roughly 7.2% of the sample.

At one collaborating source in Seattle, patients were enrolled during active infection and were followed longitudinally through the course of disease. Each collaborating institution followed its own protocols to collect whole blood in K2EDTA tubes. For TCRbeta analysis, collaborators shipped samples as frozen whole blood, isolated PBMCs, or DNA extracted from either of those sample types. The V and J genes are TRBV5-4 and TRBJ2-7, with the D gene too uncertain to name. Sequencing was done on a sample of peripheral blood. This receptor was identified in a woman aged 60 to 75 with COVID-19, enrolled during active disease. In nucleotide form, the sequence is TGTGCCAGCGCCCCCGTATTGAGCTCCTACGAGCAGTACTTC. Its translation reads: CASAPVLSSYEQYF.